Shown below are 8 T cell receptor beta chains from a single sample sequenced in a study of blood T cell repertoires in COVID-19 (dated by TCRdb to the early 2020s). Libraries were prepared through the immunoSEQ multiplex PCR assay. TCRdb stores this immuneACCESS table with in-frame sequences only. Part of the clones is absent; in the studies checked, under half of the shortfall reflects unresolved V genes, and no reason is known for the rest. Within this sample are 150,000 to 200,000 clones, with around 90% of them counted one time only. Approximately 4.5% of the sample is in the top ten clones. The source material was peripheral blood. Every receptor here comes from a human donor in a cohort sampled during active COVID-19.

Here the CDR3 DNA reads TGTGCCAGCAGCTTCGGGACAGGGGCCTCCTCCTACGAGCAGTACTTC. As protein: CASSFGTGASSYEQYF. The chain employs TRBV11-2 and TRBJ2-7; 10 nucleotides agree with TRBD1. CDR1 is SGHAT and CDR2 is FQNNGV in the germline V gene. The CDR3 sequence is 16 residues long. V was clipped by 3 bases and J by 0 bases; unmatched bases: 5.

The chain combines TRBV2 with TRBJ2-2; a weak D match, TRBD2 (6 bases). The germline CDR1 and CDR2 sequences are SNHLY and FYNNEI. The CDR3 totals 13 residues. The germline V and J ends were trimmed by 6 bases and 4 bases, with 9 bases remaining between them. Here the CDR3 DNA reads TGTGCCAGCAGGACCGGGAGCACCGGGGAGCTGTTTTTT. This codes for CASRTGSTGELFF.

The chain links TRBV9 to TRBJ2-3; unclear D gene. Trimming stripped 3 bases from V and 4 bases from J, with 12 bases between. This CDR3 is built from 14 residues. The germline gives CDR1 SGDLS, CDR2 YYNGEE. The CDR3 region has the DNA TGTGCCAGCAGCGGTTTTACTCGGGCAGATACGCAGTATTTT. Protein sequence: CASSGFTRADTQYF.

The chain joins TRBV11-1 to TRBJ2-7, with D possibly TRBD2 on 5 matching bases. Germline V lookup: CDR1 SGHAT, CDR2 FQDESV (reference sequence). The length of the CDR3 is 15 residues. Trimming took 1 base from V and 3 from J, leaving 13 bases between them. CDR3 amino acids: CASSLVGDRVYEQYF. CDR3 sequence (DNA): TGTGCCAGCAGCTTAGTCGGGGATCGCGTCTACGAGCAGTACTTC.

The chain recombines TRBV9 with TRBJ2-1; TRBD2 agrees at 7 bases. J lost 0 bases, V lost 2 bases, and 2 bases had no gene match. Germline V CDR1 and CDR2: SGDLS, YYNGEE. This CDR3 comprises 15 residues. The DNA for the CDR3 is TGTGCCAGCAGCGTGGGGGACTACTCCTACAATGAGCAGTTCTTC. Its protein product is CASSVGDYSYNEQFF.

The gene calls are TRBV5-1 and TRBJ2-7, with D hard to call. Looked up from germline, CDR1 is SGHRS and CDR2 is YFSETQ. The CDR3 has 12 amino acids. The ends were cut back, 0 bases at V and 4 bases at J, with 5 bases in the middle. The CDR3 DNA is TGCGCCAGCAGCTTGGCCCCTTACGAGCAGTACTTC. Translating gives CASSLAPYEQYF.

The CDR3 bases are TGTGCCAGCAGCATTAGCGGGGGGGAAGAGACCCAGTACTTC. Translating it yields CASSISGGEETQYF. This sequence joins TRBV5-4 and TRBJ2-5; 11 bases map to TRBD2. Germline-derived CDR1 and CDR2 are SGHNT and YYREEE (reference sequence). V gave up 4 bases and J gave up 3 bases; unmatched junction bases: 2. This CDR3 region has 14 residues.

The CDR3 coding sequence is TGTGCCAGCAGCTTAGAACGCGGGGGGCTCGATTCACCCCTCCACTTT. Protein product: CASSLERGGLDSPLHF. The chain joins TRBV7-2 to TRBJ1-6; TRBD1 is a possible D gene (6 bases). The ends were cut back, 1 base at V and 8 bases at J, with 15 bases in the middle. Per germline, CDR1 SGHTA and CDR2 FQGNSA. The CDR3 runs 16 residues.